These 15 T cell receptor beta chains share one sample of origin, sequenced in a study of early T cells in non-severe SARS-CoV-2 infection. TCRdb recomputed calls from the 5' RACE reads with MiXCR, one row per CDR3 protein. This table has 50,000 to 80,000 distinct CDR3 sequences, around 4.6% appearing once. The sequencing sample was made of whole blood. Source of these receptors: an adult who was a healthcare worker with PCR-confirmed SARS-CoV-2 infection or an uninfected control (not recorded which).

This clonotype was counted ten times or more. J is TRBJ2-7 and V is TRBV19, with TRBD2 matching 11 bases. Germline lookup yields CDR1 LNHDA and CDR2 SQIVND (reference sequence). Trimming took 5 bases from V and 6 from J; bases not matched to a gene: 3. This CDR3 comprises 13 residues. CDR3 region: CASSFTSGSEQYF. CDR3 nucleotide sequence: TGTGCCAGTAGTTTCACTAGCGGGAGCGAGCAGTACTTC.

Ten or more counts support this clonotype. CDR3: CAISGDGTDEAFF. DNA for the CDR3: TGTGCCATCAGTGGGGACGGGACAGATGAAGCTTTCTTT. This rearrangement joins TRBV10-3 to TRBJ1-1, with 7 bases lining up with TRBD1. Looked up from germline, CDR1 is ENHRY and CDR2 is SYGVKD. CDR3 length: 13 amino acids. J was trimmed by 7 bases and V by 4 bases; bases with no gene match: 6.

This clonotype was recorded a few times. The rearrangement links TRBV20-1 to TRBJ2-7, with 8 positions matching TRBD1. Germline V lookup: CDR1 DFQATT, CDR2 SNEGSKA (reference sequence). There are 13 residues in the CDR3. V gave up 4 bases and J gave up 7 bases; unmatched junction bases: 9. CDR3 DNA sequence: TGCAGTGCTATGAAGCCGGGACAGGTGGAGCAGTACTTC. It is translated as CSAMKPGQVEQYF.

The rearrangement joins TRBV29-1 to TRBJ2-3; the match to TRBD1 covers 7 bases. V trimming: 6 bases; J trimming: 1 base; junction bases outside the gene matches: 4. The germline CDR1 and CDR2 sequences are SQVTM and ANQGSEA. The CDR3 loop spans 13 amino acids. CDR3 loop: CSVDGQGTDTQYF. In nucleotides, the CDR3 is TGCAGCGTAGACGGACAGGGCACAGATACGCAGTATTTT.

This clonotype showed up just once. The chain employs TRBV20-1 and TRBJ2-5; 7 bases map to TRBD2. The V and J ends lost 6 bases and 5 bases, in that order; junction bases with no gene match: 6. Germline V gene lookup returns CDR1 DFQATT and CDR2 SNEGSKA (reference sequence). This CDR3 region has 12 residues. The CDR3 is CSAHGGGETQYF. CDR3 DNA: TGCAGTGCCCACGGGGGAGGGGAGACCCAGTACTTC.

This clonotype was detected a few times. The gene calls are TRBV5-6 and TRBJ2-3; TRBD2 aligns across 12 bases. Trimming cost V 2 bases and J 5 bases; bases outside gene matches: 6. The CDR3 runs 16 residues. Germline CDR1 reads SGHDT; CDR2 reads YYEEEE. As DNA, the CDR3 is TGTGCCAGCAGCTTAGTCGAGACTAGCGGGGGAGATACGCAGTATTTT. Translating gives CASSLVETSGGDTQYF.

In this sample, this clonotype turned up many times. This chain connects TRBV7-2 to TRBJ2-7; D is unclear. V shed 7 bases and J shed 0 bases, with 13 bases lying between them. The CDR3 sequence is 14 residues long. Per germline, CDR1 SGHTA and CDR2 FQGNSA. CDR3 region: CASTSILASYEQYF. CDR3 bases: TGTGCCAGCACCTCTATCTTGGCCTCCTACGAGCAGTACTTC.

In this sample, this clonotype turned up a few times. A much more abundant neighbour one base away suggests this may be a read error. This chain links TRBV7-2 with TRBJ1-2, with 8 bases matching TRBD1. The CDR3 is 15 residues long. The J segment lost 1 base and the V segment lost 0 bases, leaving 1 base of the junction unmatched. From germline, CDR1 is SGHTA and CDR2 FQGNSA. CDR3 loop: CTSSLADRDNYGYTF. The CDR3 nucleotides read TGTACCAGCAGCTTAGCGGACAGGGATAACTATGGCTACACCTTC.

This clonotype was counted only a few times. V gene TRBV30 combines with J gene TRBJ2-3, with unresolved D. Germline CDR1 is GTSNPN and CDR2 is SVGIG (reference sequence). Trimming pared 1 base from V and 5 bases from J, leaving 19 bases between. This CDR3 has 16 residues. This CDR3 reads CAWSGNSGKTGDTQYF. The CDR3 DNA sequence: TGTGCCTGGAGTGGAAACTCCGGTAAGACCGGAGATACGCAGTATTTT.

There are many counts of this clonotype. The chain employs TRBV4-2 and TRBJ2-1; D remains unclear. Germline CDR1 reads LGHNA; CDR2 reads YNFKEQ. CDR3 length: 13 amino acids. The V end was cut by 2 bases, the J end by 7 bases, with 9 bases between. The CDR3 DNA follows: TGTGCCAGCAGCCAACTAATCTTTAATGAGCAGTTCTTC. Translation gives CASSQLIFNEQFF.

The sample holds many counts of this clonotype. CDR3 sequence (DNA): TGTGCCAGCAGCTACGGACTAGCTGGTGAGCAGTTCTTC. Its translation is CASSYGLAGEQFF. The V gene is TRBV14, the J gene TRBJ2-1; 8 bases align to TRBD2. Trimming took 5 bases from V and 9 from J; bases not matched to a gene: 6. The CDR3 is made up of 13 amino acids. Germline V CDR1 and CDR2: SGHDN, FVKESK.

This clonotype was recorded many times. This sequence joins TRBV20-1 and TRBJ2-5; 7 bases map to TRBD1. Germline values: CDR1 DFQATT, CDR2 SNEGSKA (reference sequence). The CDR3 extends over 15 amino acids. The V gene end was trimmed by 6 bases and the J gene end by 4 bases; junction bases not matched to a gene: 14. The CDR3 DNA reads TGCAGTGCCTCCCCCATGCAGGGGGATCGAGAGACCCAGTACTTC. It is translated as CSASPMQGDRETQYF.

This clonotype was seen more than once but under ten times. The chain combines TRBV9 with TRBJ2-6; tentatively, D is TRBD1 or TRBD2 (6 bases each). The V end was cut by 2 bases, the J end by 0 bases, with 12 bases between. Germline V gives CDR1 SGDLS, CDR2 YYNGEE. This CDR3 contains 17 residues. This CDR3 reads CASSVEGHYSGANVLTF. As DNA, the CDR3 is TGTGCCAGCAGCGTGGAGGGACATTACTCTGGGGCCAACGTCCTGACTTTC. Full variable domain (outside the CDR3, taken from reference TRBV9 and TRBJ2-6): DSGVTQTPKHLITATGQRVTLRCSPRSGDLSVYWYQQSLDQGLQFLIQYYNGEERAKGNILERFSAQQFPDLHSELNLSSLELGDSALYFCASSVEGHYSGANVLTFGAGSRLTVL.

This clonotype was counted many times. CDR3 in amino acids: CSARDFTSSYEQYF. The DNA for the CDR3 is TGCAGTGCTAGAGATTTTACGAGCTCCTACGAGCAGTACTTC. The chain carries TRBV20-1 and TRBJ2-7, with unresolved D. V was cut by 0 bases and J by 0 bases, with 9 bases left in between. The CDR3 length is 14 residues. CDR1 is DFQATT, CDR2 SNEGSKA, per germline (reference sequence).

V usage is TRBV5-8 and J usage is TRBJ2-5; D is undetermined. The germline V gene encodes CDR1 SGHTS and CDR2 YDEGEE. The CDR3 extends over 16 amino acids. V was cut by 4 bases and J by 2 bases, with 18 bases left in between. CDR3 sequence: CASSTGVGLRQETQYF. Here the CDR3 DNA reads TGTGCCAGCAGCACTGGAGTCGGTTTGAGGCAAGAGACCCAGTACTTC.